Listed below are T cell receptor beta chains from one sample, sequenced in a study of control samples from healthy donors and cancer patients. Only in-frame clones appear in the TCRdb table, and some are missing; sequencing was by immunoSEQ multiplex PCR. Altogether over 80,000 clones are present, roughly four fifths being singletons, with the ten largest covering roughly 2%. The sequencing input was blood. The receptors here all came from a man between 60 and 70 years old in good health. CDR3s include the opening cysteine and the closing phenylalanine or tryptophan. D genes are given only for firm matches. Only part of the rows carry a size: once, few, many, or a class if the clone is expanded.

CDR3 DNA: TGTGCCAGCAGCCGGACTCAGGGTAGCAATCAGCCCCAGCATTTT
CDR3 protein: CASSRTQGSNQPQHF
D gene: .
V gene: TRBV3-1/TRBV3-2
J gene: TRBJ1-5
clone size: .

CDR3 DNA: TGTGCCACTTCCCGGGGGACTAGCGCGGGTGATACGCAGTATTTT
CDR3 protein: CATSRGTSAGDTQYF
D gene: TRBD2
V gene: TRBV6-5
J gene: TRBJ2-3
clone size: .

CDR3 DNA: TGTGCCAGCAGTTCGGACAGAAACACCGGGGAGCTGTTTTTT
CDR3 protein: CASSSDRNTGELFF
D gene: .
V gene: TRBV6-5
J gene: TRBJ2-2
clone size: .

CDR3 DNA: TGTGCCAGCAGCTTAGTGGGTCGGTTGAACACCGGGGAGCTGTTTTTT
CDR3 protein: CASSLVGRLNTGELFF
D gene: .
V gene: TRBV7-2
J gene: TRBJ2-2
clone size: .

CDR3 DNA: TGTGCCAGTAGTATCCCTGGCGGAGGGGGCAATCACGAGCAGTACTTC
CDR3 protein: CASSIPGGGGNHEQYF
D gene: .
V gene: TRBV19
J gene: TRBJ2-7
clone size: .

CDR3 DNA: TGTGCCTGGAGTCCGTCAGATACGCAGTATTTT
CDR3 protein: CAWSPSDTQYF
D gene: .
V gene: TRBV30
J gene: TRBJ2-3
clone size: .

CDR3 DNA: TGTGCCAGCAGCCCAAGGACAGGGGACGGCTACACCTTC
CDR3 protein: CASSPRTGDGYTF
D gene: TRBD1
V gene: TRBV5-6
J gene: TRBJ1-2
clone size: once

CDR3 DNA: TGTGCCAGCAGCTTAGCGGTTCTGAACACCGGGGAGCTGTTTTTT
CDR3 protein: CASSLAVLNTGELFF
D gene: .
V gene: TRBV7-6
J gene: TRBJ2-2
clone size: .

CDR3 DNA: TGTGCCAGCAGCCCACCTCGGACGGCCTCCTACGAGCAGTACTTC
CDR3 protein: CASSPPRTASYEQYF
D gene: .
V gene: TRBV7-9
J gene: TRBJ2-7
clone size: .

CDR3 DNA: TGTGCCAGCAGTTACTCGGGACAGGGGAGAGGAAACACCATATATTTT
CDR3 protein: CASSYSGQGRGNTIYF
D gene: TRBD1
V gene: TRBV6-5
J gene: TRBJ1-3
clone size: .

CDR3 DNA: TGTGCCAGCAGATCGGGACAGAGATCCTACGAGCAGTACTTC
CDR3 protein: CASRSGQRSYEQYF
D gene: TRBD1
V gene: TRBV28
J gene: TRBJ2-7
clone size: .

CDR3 DNA: TGTGCCAGCAGTTTAGGGCAGGGGGGACTTTCGCCCCAGCATTTT
CDR3 protein: CASSLGQGGLSPQHF
D gene: TRBD1
V gene: TRBV27
J gene: TRBJ1-5
clone size: .

CDR3 DNA: TGTGCCAGCAGCTTGAATCTGGGGGCTGGCGAGCAGTACTTC
CDR3 protein: CASSLNLGAGEQYF
D gene: .
V gene: TRBV7-9
J gene: TRBJ2-7
clone size: .

CDR3 DNA: TGTGCCAGCAGACGAGATCAGCCCCAGCATTTT
CDR3 protein: CASRRDQPQHF
D gene: .
V gene: TRBV7-3
J gene: TRBJ1-5
clone size: .

CDR3 DNA: TGTGCCAGCAGCCATCGTGGAGAAAACACCATATATTTT
CDR3 protein: CASSHRGENTIYF
D gene: .
V gene: TRBV4-2
J gene: TRBJ1-3
clone size: .

CDR3 DNA: TGTGCCAGCAGCCAAGATAGGGGGCGGGGGGCCGAGGTGAATACGCAGTATTTT
CDR3 protein: CASSQDRGRGAEVNTQYF
D gene: .
V gene: TRBV4-2
J gene: TRBJ2-3
clone size: .

CDR3 DNA: TGTGCCTGGAGTTCCCTAAATGGACGGATTTACTCTGGAAACACCATATATTTT
CDR3 protein: CAWSSLNGRIYSGNTIYF
D gene: .
V gene: TRBV30
J gene: TRBJ1-3
clone size: .

CDR3 DNA: TGTGCCAGCAGCTTAGGTAGGGGAGCCCCCTACGAGCAGTACTTC
CDR3 protein: CASSLGRGAPYEQYF
D gene: .
V gene: TRBV7-9
J gene: TRBJ2-7
clone size: few

CDR3 DNA: TGTGCCAGCAGTGACGGCGGAATACAGTACTTC
CDR3 protein: CASSDGGIQYF
D gene: .
V gene: TRBV6-4
J gene: TRBJ2-7
clone size: .

CDR3 DNA: TGTGCCAGCAGCCAATGGGACAGCTCCTACGAGCAGTACTTC
CDR3 protein: CASSQWDSSYEQYF
D gene: TRBD1
V gene: TRBV3-1/TRBV3-2
J gene: TRBJ2-7
clone size: .

CDR3 DNA: TGTGCCAGCAGTCCGGGAAATTATTACGAGCAGTACTTC
CDR3 protein: CASSPGNYYEQYF
D gene: .
V gene: TRBV27
J gene: TRBJ2-7
clone size: .

CDR3 DNA: TGTGCCAGCAGCTTAGGTCTTTCAGAGGGCCTTGAAGCTTTCTTT
CDR3 protein: CASSLGLSEGLEAFF
D gene: .
V gene: TRBV7-9
J gene: TRBJ1-1
clone size: .

CDR3 DNA: TGCGCCAGCAGCTTGGCCACAGGGGTCAACGAGCAGTACTTC
CDR3 protein: CASSLATGVNEQYF
D gene: TRBD1
V gene: TRBV5-1
J gene: TRBJ2-7
clone size: .

CDR3 DNA: TGTGCCAGCAGCGCCGACAGGGAGTATTATCAGCCCCAGCATTTT
CDR3 protein: CASSADREYYQPQHF
D gene: TRBD1
V gene: TRBV6-5
J gene: TRBJ1-5
clone size: .

CDR3 DNA: TGTGCCAGCAAGGAGTTAAGCAATCAGCCCCAGCATTTT
CDR3 protein: CASKELSNQPQHF
D gene: .
V gene: TRBV2
J gene: TRBJ1-5
clone size: .

CDR3 DNA: TGTGCCTGGAGTGGCCTTGGCGGGGGGGGGCCCGCAGATACGCAGTATTTT
CDR3 protein: CAWSGLGGGGPADTQYF
D gene: TRBD2
V gene: TRBV30
J gene: TRBJ2-3
clone size: .

CDR3 DNA: TGTGCCAGCAGTGAAACTTTTTTAGGTCAGCCCCAGCATTTT
CDR3 protein: CASSETFLGQPQHF
D gene: .
V gene: TRBV6-1
J gene: TRBJ1-5
clone size: .

CDR3 DNA: TGCGCCAGCAGCCAAGAAACACCTTACGAGCAGTACTTC
CDR3 protein: CASSQETPYEQYF
D gene: .
V gene: TRBV4-1
J gene: TRBJ2-7
clone size: .

CDR3 DNA: TGTGCCAGCAGCCACGACAGGGGACCAATCAGCCCCCAGCATTTT
CDR3 protein: CASSHDRGPISPQHF
D gene: TRBD1
V gene: TRBV5-6
J gene: TRBJ1-5
clone size: .

CDR3 DNA: TGTGCCAGCAGCCCATCGACACTTACCTATGGCTACACCTTC
CDR3 protein: CASSPSTLTYGYTF
D gene: .
V gene: TRBV7-2
J gene: TRBJ1-2
clone size: .

CDR3 DNA: TGTGCCACCAGTGGGGGTGCAGGGGGCGTAGGGGCCAACGTCCTGACTTTC
CDR3 protein: CATSGGAGGVGANVLTF
D gene: TRBD1
V gene: TRBV24-1
J gene: TRBJ2-6
clone size: once

CDR3 DNA: TGCGCCAGCAGTCAGGCGACAGGGGCCTATGGCTACACCTTC
CDR3 protein: CASSQATGAYGYTF
D gene: TRBD1
V gene: TRBV23-1
J gene: TRBJ1-2
clone size: once

CDR3 DNA: TGTGCCAGCAGCCTGGGACGGCCGGAGGGCACTGAAGCTTTCTTT
CDR3 protein: CASSLGRPEGTEAFF
D gene: .
V gene: TRBV6-5
J gene: TRBJ1-1
clone size: .

CDR3 DNA: TGTGCCAGTAGGCAAGAGGGACTAGCGAGACTTACGGATACGCAGTATTTT
CDR3 protein: CASRQEGLARLTDTQYF
D gene: TRBD2
V gene: TRBV19
J gene: TRBJ2-3
clone size: once

CDR3 DNA: TGTGCCAGCAGCCCGGACATGTACGAGCAGTACTTC
CDR3 protein: CASSPDMYEQYF
D gene: .
V gene: TRBV7-2
J gene: TRBJ2-7
clone size: few

CDR3 DNA: TGTGCCAGCAGTTCCTCGGACAGGGAGAACGAGCAGTACTTC
CDR3 protein: CASSSSDRENEQYF
D gene: TRBD1
V gene: TRBV28
J gene: TRBJ2-7
clone size: .

CDR3 DNA: TGTGCCAGCTCATCGAACCTCTACGAGCAGTACTTC
CDR3 protein: CASSSNLYEQYF
D gene: .
V gene: TRBV6-5
J gene: TRBJ2-7
clone size: .

CDR3 DNA: TGTGCCAGCAGTGAAGGTACAAGGAGCAATCAGCCCCAGCATTTT
CDR3 protein: CASSEGTRSNQPQHF
D gene: .
V gene: TRBV2
J gene: TRBJ1-5
clone size: .

CDR3 DNA: TGTGCCAGCAGTTACTCGATAAGTAGCGGGAGGGCGACGAGCACAGATACGCAGTATTTT
CDR3 protein: CASSYSISSGRATSTDTQYF
D gene: TRBD2
V gene: TRBV6-2/TRBV6-3
J gene: TRBJ2-3
clone size: once

CDR3 DNA: TGTGCCAGCAGTCCAATGGCTGTATACAATGAGCAGTTCTTC
CDR3 protein: CASSPMAVYNEQFF
D gene: .
V gene: TRBV11-1
J gene: TRBJ2-1
clone size: .

CDR3 DNA: TGTGCCTGGACTCCAGGGGTCGGGGAGCTGTTTTTT
CDR3 protein: CAWTPGVGELFF
D gene: .
V gene: TRBV30
J gene: TRBJ2-2
clone size: few

CDR3 DNA: TGTGCCAGTAGTATATGGGGCGAGCAGTACTTC
CDR3 protein: CASSIWGEQYF
D gene: .
V gene: TRBV19
J gene: TRBJ2-7
clone size: .

CDR3 DNA: TGTGCCAGCAGCCCCACATCTCCTGAAGCTTTCTTT
CDR3 protein: CASSPTSPEAFF
D gene: .
V gene: TRBV7-2
J gene: TRBJ1-1
clone size: .

CDR3 DNA: TGTGCCAGCCGTCGGGACAGGATAAATGAAAAACTGTTTTTT
CDR3 protein: CASRRDRINEKLFF
D gene: TRBD1
V gene: TRBV6-5
J gene: TRBJ1-4
clone size: .

CDR3 DNA: TGTGCCAGCTCACCACCGGCTGCTAATGAAAAACTGTTTTTT
CDR3 protein: CASSPPAANEKLFF
D gene: .
V gene: TRBV18
J gene: TRBJ1-4
clone size: .

CDR3 DNA: TGCGCCAGCAGCTGGGACGGACTGAACACTGAAGCTTTCTTT
CDR3 protein: CASSWDGLNTEAFF
D gene: .
V gene: TRBV5-1
J gene: TRBJ1-1
clone size: .

CDR3 DNA: TGTGCCTGGGCCCTCGGGGCGGGATGGGAGACCCAGTACTTC
CDR3 protein: CAWALGAGWETQYF
D gene: .
V gene: TRBV30
J gene: TRBJ2-5
clone size: .

CDR3 DNA: TGTGCCAGCAGCGCGCGACGGACAGGGCTAACAGATACGCAGTATTTT
CDR3 protein: CASSARRTGLTDTQYF
D gene: TRBD1
V gene: TRBV11-3
J gene: TRBJ2-3
clone size: .

CDR3 DNA: TGTGCCAGCAGCTTGTACGGGACTAGCGGGCCTTCGGCCACAGATACGCAGTATTTT
CDR3 protein: CASSLYGTSGPSATDTQYF
D gene: TRBD2
V gene: TRBV7-9
J gene: TRBJ2-3
clone size: .

CDR3 DNA: TGTGCCAGCAATCAGGGATTGTACACTGAAGCTTTCTTT
CDR3 protein: CASNQGLYTEAFF
D gene: .
V gene: TRBV12-3/TRBV12-4
J gene: TRBJ1-1
clone size: .

CDR3 DNA: TGTGCCAGCAGTTGGGGGCAGGGTCTGAACACTGAAGCTTTCTTT
CDR3 protein: CASSWGQGLNTEAFF
D gene: .
V gene: TRBV27
J gene: TRBJ1-1
clone size: .

CDR3 DNA: TGTGCCAGTAGTAGATGGTCAGGGAGTAATGAAAAACTGTTTTTT
CDR3 protein: CASSRWSGSNEKLFF
D gene: .
V gene: TRBV19
J gene: TRBJ1-4
clone size: .

CDR3 DNA: TGTGCCAGCAGCCGGGACAGGGGTACTTATGGCTACACCTTC
CDR3 protein: CASSRDRGTYGYTF
D gene: TRBD1
V gene: TRBV5-8
J gene: TRBJ1-2
clone size: few

CDR3 DNA: TGTGCCAGCAGCTTGGTGACAGTTGAGCAGTACTTC
CDR3 protein: CASSLVTVEQYF
D gene: .
V gene: TRBV5-6
J gene: TRBJ2-7
clone size: few